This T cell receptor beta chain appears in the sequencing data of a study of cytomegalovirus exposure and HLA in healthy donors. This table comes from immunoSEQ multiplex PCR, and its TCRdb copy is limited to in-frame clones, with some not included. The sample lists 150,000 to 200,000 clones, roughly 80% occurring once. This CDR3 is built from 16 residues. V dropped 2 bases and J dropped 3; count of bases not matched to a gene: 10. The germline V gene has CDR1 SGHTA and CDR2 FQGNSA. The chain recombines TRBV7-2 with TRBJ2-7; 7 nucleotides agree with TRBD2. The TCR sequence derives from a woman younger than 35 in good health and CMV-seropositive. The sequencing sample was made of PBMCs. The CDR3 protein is CASSLKWGGLHYEQYF. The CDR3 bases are TGTGCCAGCAGCTTAAAATGGGGGGGACTCCACTACGAGCAGTACTTC.